This TCR beta chain was documented in a study of cytomegalovirus exposure and HLA in healthy donors. Overall study results and limits: Published work reported that the classifier diagnosed cytomegalovirus status with high specificity and sensitivity.

The PCR used 60 Vbeta and 13 Jbeta primers. Generated by immunoSEQ multiplex PCR, the TCRdb table keeps only in-frame clones and is missing some. This table has roughly 190,000 clones, roughly 80% appearing once. In regard to this clone: Antigen unknown.

Trimming removed 7 bases from V and 1 base from J, with 10 bases in between. The germline gives CDR1 MDHEN, CDR2 SYDVKM. The length of the CDR3 is 13 residues. Sequencing input: PBMCs. This chain joins TRBV28 and TRBJ1-2; D gene ambiguous. The source is a young woman in good health and CMV-seronegative. In DNA form, the CDR3 reads TGTGCCAGCACCATAGAGCTTAACTATGGCTACACCTTC. Protein sequence: CASTIELNYGYTF.